Described below is a single T cell receptor beta chain sequence and its context. This clonotype was counted a few times. The antigen it binds to is not known. No clone much larger than this one lies a single base away; base qualities are absent. The sample is drawn from a study of blood T cells in healthy people across ages (dated by TCRdb to the mid-2010s). About the study as a whole: In model experiments, template switching captured roughly one uniquely barcoded TCR beta cDNA molecule for every two T cells. Two additional independent replicas of 1 million unique cDNA reads from the same blood draw were analyzed for two donors (one aged 18 to 30 and one aged 80 or older). The donors were divided into four age groups: young (average about 15 years), middle-aged (about 40), aged (roughly 60) and long-lived (about 80). To avoid experimental bias, donors of different ages were distributed randomly across sequencing lanes. Using deep sequencing normalized with unique cDNA molecular identifiers, the study measured how TCR beta repertoire diversity changes with age. The paper as a whole reports these results and caveats: Estimates of total diversity based on one million sequenced T cells were considered lower bounds and underestimates. Bulk unsorted PBMC profiling prevented conclusive comparison of naive and antigen-experienced compartments. Compared with the aged group, the long-lived group had more naive CD4+ T cells, fewer expanded clones and increased TCR diversity, a pattern suggesting age selection. A strong correlation was found between observed TCR beta diversity and the percentage of naive T cells measured by flow cytometry. As age increased, observed TCR beta diversity per million T cells dropped in a roughly linear way, and a significant reduction was already evident by age around 41. Because the CMV infection status of the donors was unknown, age-related changes in expanded clonotypes may potentially have been confounded.

The approximately 39 donors, aged roughly 6 to 100 years, were systemically healthy Caucasian individuals from Russia. About 10 milliliters of peripheral blood were drawn from each donor into EDTA-treated Vacutainer tubes. Ficoll-Paque density-gradient centrifugation was used to isolate PBMCs, with at least 6.5 million per sample. Total RNA was extracted from PBMCs with Trizol reagent, with at least 6 micrograms obtained per sample. The percentages of naive CD45RAhigh/CD27high T cells were determined by flow cytometry on a PBMC aliquot from every donor. From a lookup of the germline V gene, CDR1 and CDR2 are SGHVS and FNYEAQ. V loses 4 bases of germline sequence and J loses 2 bases, and the interval between the two ends is 6 bases. Reading from cysteine to phenylalanine, the CDR3 counts 13 amino acids. This entry keeps only the CDR3 DNA: 39 bases, framed from base 1. To prepare the library, 5' RACE was applied. Reads for this sample came from an Illumina HiSeq 2500. A second 7 to 11 cycle PCR used a sample-barcoded 5' primer and a J-beta primer mix. A template-switch 5' adaptor carrying 12 random nucleotides introduced a unique molecular identifier onto each TCR beta cDNA molecule. Each sample yielded at least 3 million CDR3-containing paired-end reads. The Mint cDNA synthesis kit, primed by a TRBC-specific oligonucleotide, was used to synthesize first-strand cDNA from all RNA. Following uracil-DNA glycosylase treatment, a first 18-cycle PCR with universal primers M1SS and BC2_uni_R was performed on all cDNA. In the authors' own workflow: For normalization, 1 million high-quality reads were randomly selected from each sample, with every read carrying a distinct molecular identifier. Reads sharing molecular identifiers were discarded rather than binned into consensus sequences. MiTCR, run with a Q25 quality threshold and the strictest error-elimination algorithm, handled CDR3 identification, clonotype clustering and error correction. A nonparametric unseen species model with Euler transformation was used to estimate lower-bound total TCR beta diversity. In-frame beta chains were kept once TCRdb had trimmed the public reads at Q25 with fastp and called clones with MiXCR. Entries are consolidated by CDR3 protein sequence, retaining the most common genes and DNA. The V and J calls shown here were made by TCRdb, not taken from the authors' results. The table for this sample lists more than 1 million distinct CDR3 sequences; around 43% of them were counted only once. The top ten clones comprise approximately 20% of the sample.

The sequenced sample was blood. The clonotype comes from a woman aged 55-75 years in good health. The rearranged chain carries TRBV7-6 and TRBJ2-1; the D gene lacks a confident call. The DNA sequence follows: TGTGCCAGCAGCTCACAGACCTACAATGAGCAGTTCTTC. The translation is CASSSQTYNEQFF.